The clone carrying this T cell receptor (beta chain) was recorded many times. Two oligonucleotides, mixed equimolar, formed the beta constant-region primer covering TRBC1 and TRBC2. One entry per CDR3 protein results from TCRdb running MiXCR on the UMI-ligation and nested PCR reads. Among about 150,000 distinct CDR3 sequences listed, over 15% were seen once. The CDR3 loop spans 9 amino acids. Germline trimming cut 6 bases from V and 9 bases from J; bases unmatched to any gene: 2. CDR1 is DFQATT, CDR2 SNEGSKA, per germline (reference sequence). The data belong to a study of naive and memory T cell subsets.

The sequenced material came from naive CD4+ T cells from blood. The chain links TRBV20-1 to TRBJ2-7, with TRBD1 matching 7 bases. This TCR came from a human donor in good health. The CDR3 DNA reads TGCAGTGCGGGACAGATGCAGTACTTC. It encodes CSAGQMQYF.